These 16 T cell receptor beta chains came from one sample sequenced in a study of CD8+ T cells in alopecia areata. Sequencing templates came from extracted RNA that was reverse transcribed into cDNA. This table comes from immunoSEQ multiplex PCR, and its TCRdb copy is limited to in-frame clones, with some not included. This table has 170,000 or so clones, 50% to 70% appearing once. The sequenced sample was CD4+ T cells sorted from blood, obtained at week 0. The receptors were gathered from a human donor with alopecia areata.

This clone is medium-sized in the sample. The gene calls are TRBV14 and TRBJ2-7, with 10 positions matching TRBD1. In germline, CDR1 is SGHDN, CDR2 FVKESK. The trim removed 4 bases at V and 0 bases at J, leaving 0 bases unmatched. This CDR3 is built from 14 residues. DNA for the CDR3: TGTGCCAGCAGCCGGACAGGGGGCTCCTACGAGCAGTACTTC. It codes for CASSRTGGSYEQYF.

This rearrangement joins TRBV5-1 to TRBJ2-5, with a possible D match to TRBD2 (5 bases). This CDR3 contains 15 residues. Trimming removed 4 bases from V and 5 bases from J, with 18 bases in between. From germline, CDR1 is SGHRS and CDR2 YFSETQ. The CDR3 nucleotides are TGCGCCAGCAGCCCCGGGGAGAGCGGTGGGGAGACCCAGTACTTC. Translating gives CASSPGESGGETQYF.

DNA for the CDR3: TGTGCCAGCAGCTTGGCGTCCTTCGGGCAGTACTTC. Protein sequence: CASSLASFGQYF. The chain links TRBV5-6 to TRBJ2-7, with D unclear. V lost 0 bases to trimming and J lost 9 bases, with 10 bases between them. There are 12 residues in the CDR3. Germline assignment: CDR1 SGHDT and CDR2 YYEEEE.

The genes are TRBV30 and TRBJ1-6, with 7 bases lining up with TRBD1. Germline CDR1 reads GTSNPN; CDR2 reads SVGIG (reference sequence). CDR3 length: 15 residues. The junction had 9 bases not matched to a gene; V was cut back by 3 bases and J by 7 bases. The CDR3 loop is CAWSTGVSGNSPLHF. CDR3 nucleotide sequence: TGTGCCTGGAGCACAGGGGTTTCAGGCAATTCACCCCTCCACTTT. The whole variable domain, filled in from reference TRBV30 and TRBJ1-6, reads SQTIHQWPATLVQPVGSPLSLECTVEGTSNPNLYWYRQAAGRGLQLLFYSVGIGQISSEVPQNLSASRPQDRQFILSSKKLLLSDSGFYLCAWSTGVSGNSPLHFGNGTRLTVT.

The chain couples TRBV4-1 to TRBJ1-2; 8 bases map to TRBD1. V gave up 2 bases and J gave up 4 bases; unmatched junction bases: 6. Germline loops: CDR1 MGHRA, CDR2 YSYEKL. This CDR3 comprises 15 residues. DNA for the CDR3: TGCGCCAGCAGCCAACCCGGACAGGGTACCTATGGCTACACCTTC. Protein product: CASSQPGQGTYGYTF.

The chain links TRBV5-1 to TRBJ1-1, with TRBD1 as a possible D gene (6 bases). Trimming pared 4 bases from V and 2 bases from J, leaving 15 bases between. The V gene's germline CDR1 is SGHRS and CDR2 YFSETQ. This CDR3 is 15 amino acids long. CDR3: CASSRLQGPNTEAFF. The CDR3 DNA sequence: TGCGCCAGCAGCCGCCTTCAGGGGCCCAACACTGAAGCTTTCTTT. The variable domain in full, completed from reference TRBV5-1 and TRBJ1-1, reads KAGVTQTPRYLIKTRGQQVTLSCSPISGHRSVSWYQQTPGQGLQFLFEYFSETQRNKGNFPGRFSGRQFSNSRSEMNVSTLELGDSALYLCASSRLQGPNTEAFFGQGTRLTVV.

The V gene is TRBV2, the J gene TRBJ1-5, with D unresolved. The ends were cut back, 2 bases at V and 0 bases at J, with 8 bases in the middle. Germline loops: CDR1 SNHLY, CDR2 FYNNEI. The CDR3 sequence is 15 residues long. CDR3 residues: CASSETVYSNQPQHF. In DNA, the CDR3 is TGTGCCAGCAGTGAAACGGTTTATAGCAATCAGCCCCAGCATTTT.

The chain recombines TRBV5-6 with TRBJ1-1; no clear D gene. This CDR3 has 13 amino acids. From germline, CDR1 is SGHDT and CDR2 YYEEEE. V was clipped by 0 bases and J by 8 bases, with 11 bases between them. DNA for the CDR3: TGTGCCAGCAGCTTGGATTGGCGGGAGGAAGCTTTCTTT. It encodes CASSLDWREEAFF.

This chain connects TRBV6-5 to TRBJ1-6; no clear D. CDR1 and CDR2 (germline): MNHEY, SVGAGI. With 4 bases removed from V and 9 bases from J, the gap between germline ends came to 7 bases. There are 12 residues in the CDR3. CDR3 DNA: TGTGCCAGCAGTTTTTCAGGTTCACCCCTCCACTTT. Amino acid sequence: CASSFSGSPLHF.

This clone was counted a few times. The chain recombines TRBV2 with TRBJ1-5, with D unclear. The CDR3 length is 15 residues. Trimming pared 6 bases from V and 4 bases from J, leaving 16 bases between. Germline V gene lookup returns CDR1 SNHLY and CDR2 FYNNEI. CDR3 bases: TGTGCCAGCAGCGACTTCCTCACACAGAATCAGCCCCAGCATTTT. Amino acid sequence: CASSDFLTQNQPQHF.

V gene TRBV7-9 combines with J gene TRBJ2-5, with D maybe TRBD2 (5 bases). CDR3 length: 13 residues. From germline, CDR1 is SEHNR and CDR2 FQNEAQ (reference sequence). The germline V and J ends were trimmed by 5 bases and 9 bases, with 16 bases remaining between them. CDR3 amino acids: CASSTDGGAAQYF. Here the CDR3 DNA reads TGTGCCAGCAGCACGGACGGTGGAGCGGCCCAGTACTTC.

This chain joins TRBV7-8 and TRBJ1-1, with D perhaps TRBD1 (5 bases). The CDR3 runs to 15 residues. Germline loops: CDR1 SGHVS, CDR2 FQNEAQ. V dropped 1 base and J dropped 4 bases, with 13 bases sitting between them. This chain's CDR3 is CASSLGTEGSTEAFF. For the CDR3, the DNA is TGTGCCAGCAGCTTAGGCACGGAGGGGTCCACTGAAGCTTTCTTT.

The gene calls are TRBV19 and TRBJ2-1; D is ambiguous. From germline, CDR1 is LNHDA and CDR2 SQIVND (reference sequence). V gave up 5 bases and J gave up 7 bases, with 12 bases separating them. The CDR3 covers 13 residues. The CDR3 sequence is CASSSVAGNEQFF. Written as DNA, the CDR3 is TGTGCCAGTAGTTCGGTGGCAGGTAATGAGCAGTTCTTC.

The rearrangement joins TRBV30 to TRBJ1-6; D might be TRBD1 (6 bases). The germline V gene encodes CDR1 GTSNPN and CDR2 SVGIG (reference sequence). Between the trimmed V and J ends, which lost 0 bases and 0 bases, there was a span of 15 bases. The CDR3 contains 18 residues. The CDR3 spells CAWSVGYRVNSYNSPLHF. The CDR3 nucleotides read TGTGCCTGGAGTGTAGGATACAGGGTGAACTCCTATAATTCACCCCTCCACTTT.

CDR3 sequence reads: CAWGTGYGYTF. The CDR3 region has the DNA TGTGCCTGGGGGACGGGGTATGGCTACACCTTC. The gene calls are TRBV30 and TRBJ1-2, with D possibly TRBD1 on 5 matching bases. V lost 5 bases and J 5 bases, leaving 9 bases between the germline ends. This CDR3 is built from 11 residues. Germline CDR1 is GTSNPN and CDR2 is SVGIG (reference sequence).

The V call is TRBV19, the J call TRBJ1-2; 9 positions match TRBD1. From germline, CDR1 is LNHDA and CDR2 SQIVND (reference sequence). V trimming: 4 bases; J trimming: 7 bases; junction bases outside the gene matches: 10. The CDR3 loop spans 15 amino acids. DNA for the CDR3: TGTGCCAGTAGTACCCTCTCACAGGGGGCCGGTGGCTACACCTTC. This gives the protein CASSTLSQGAGGYTF.